This T cell receptor (beta chain) was found in a study of cytomegalovirus exposure and HLA in healthy donors. Assay: immunoSEQ multiplex PCR; the TCRdb copy retains only in-frame clones and omits some. The sample carries about 88,000 clones, roughly 80% recorded once. This CDR3 contains 14 residues. Germline V gives CDR1 SNHLY, CDR2 FYNNEI. V lost 4 bases, J lost 7 bases, and 11 bases lay in between. The sequencing sample was made of PBMCs. The chain combines TRBV2 with TRBJ1-6, with TRBD1 as a possible D gene (6 bases). This receptor was taken from a woman younger than 30 in good health and CMV-seropositive. The CDR3 DNA is TGTGCCAGCAGTGTAGACAGGATCAATTCACCCCTCCACTTT. This gives the protein CASSVDRINSPLHF.